This TCR beta chain was sequenced for a study of blood T cell repertoires in COVID-19. Assay: immunoSEQ multiplex PCR; the TCRdb copy retains only in-frame clones and omits some. The sample includes 200,000 to 250,000 clones, 85% to 90% seen only once; the top ten take under 15%. The CDR3 is made up of 12 amino acids. V trimming: 5 bases; J trimming: 6 bases; junction bases outside the gene matches: 2. The clonotype was recovered from a woman between 50 and 59 years old with acute COVID-19. This sequence joins TRBV12-3 or TRBV12-4 and TRBJ1-1, with 8 bases aligning to TRBD1. Sequenced material: PBMCs or T cells enriched from blood (not recorded which). The CDR3 sequence is CASSPDRAEAFF. The CDR3 DNA is TGTGCCAGCAGTCCGGACAGGGCTGAAGCTTTCTTT.